This entry lists 28 T cell receptor beta chains sequenced from one sample in a study of chemoradiotherapy in HPV16-positive cancers. Sequenced by immunoSEQ multiplex PCR; TCRdb stores in-frame clones only, minus some. The table has 5,500 to 7,000 clones, around 86% seen once. The sequences come from tumor tissue, collected from a patient who underwent chemoradiotherapy. These receptors all come from a human donor with HPV-associated anogenital cancer.

This sequence joins TRBV11-3 and TRBJ2-1; 9 bases agree with TRBD2. The CDR3 totals 15 residues. Trimming took 3 bases from V and 1 from J; bases not matched to a gene: 1. Germline CDR1 is SGHNT and CDR2 is YENEEA. DNA for the CDR3: TGTGCCAGCAGCTTTAGCGGGAGTTCCTACAATGAGCAGTTCTTC. It is translated as CASSFSGSSYNEQFF.

V usage is TRBV9 and J usage is TRBJ2-7, with D tentatively TRBD1 or TRBD2 (5 bases each). V was pared by 4 bases and J by 2 bases, with 13 bases between. Germline V gives CDR1 SGDLS, CDR2 YYNGEE. The CDR3 contains 14 residues. CDR3 DNA sequence: TGTGCCAGCAGCTCGCTGGGGGACGCCTACGAGCAGTACTTC. Translation: CASSSLGDAYEQYF.

The genes are TRBV4-3 and TRBJ2-3; no clear D gene. CDR1 and CDR2 (germline): LGHNA, YSLEER. This CDR3 region has 17 residues. Between the trimmed V and J ends, which lost 1 base and 1 base, there was a span of 15 bases. CDR3 protein: CASSQGLRSGGTDTQYF. CDR3 coding DNA: TGCGCCAGCAGCCAAGGGCTTAGAAGTGGGGGCACAGATACGCAGTATTTT.

V usage is TRBV11-2 and J usage is TRBJ2-7; maybe TRBD2 (6 bases). V was clipped by 1 base and J by 6 bases, with 16 bases between them. This CDR3 has 15 amino acids. CDR1 is SGHAT, CDR2 FQNNGV, per germline. DNA for the CDR3: TGTGCCAGCAGCTTAGCCGCTGGGGGGATAAGCGAGCAGTACTTC. It codes for CASSLAAGGISEQYF.

J is TRBJ2-2 and V is TRBV18; D is unresolved. Between the trimmed V and J ends, which lost 4 bases and 7 bases, there was a span of 7 bases. This CDR3 is built from 12 residues. Germline assignment: CDR1 KGHSH and CDR2 LQKENI. In nucleotides, the CDR3 is TGTGCCAGCTCACTTATCGGCGGGGAGCTGTTTTTT. This codes for CASSLIGGELFF. Drawing the rest from reference TRBV18 and TRBJ2-2, the complete variable domain is NAGVMQNPRHLVRRRGQEARLRCSPMKGHSHVYWYRQLPEEGLKFMVYLQKENIIDESGMPKERFSAEFPKEGPSILRIQQVVRGDSAAYFCASSLIGGELFFGEGSRLTVL.

The genes are TRBV7-8 and TRBJ2-1, with 7 bases matching TRBD1. Losses at the gene ends were 3 bases for V and 8 bases for J; bases not matched to a gene: 13. Germline-derived CDR1 and CDR2 are SGHVS and FQNEAQ. The CDR3 is 16 amino acids. CDR3 DNA: TGTGCCAGCAGCTTCCCCGGCCGGGACAGTCTCCATGAGCAGTTCTTC. Translated: CASSFPGRDSLHEQFF.

The J gene is TRBJ2-7, the V gene TRBV30; 7 nucleotides agree with TRBD1. Per the germline V gene, CDR1 is GTSNPN and CDR2 is SVGIG (reference sequence). The CDR3 is made up of 15 amino acids. With 0 bases clipped from V and 0 bases from J, the junction kept 5 bases outside the gene matches. This CDR3 reads CAWSVQGKASYEQYF. CDR3 DNA sequence: TGTGCCTGGAGTGTACAGGGGAAGGCCTCCTACGAGCAGTACTTC.

The chain joins TRBV4-1 to TRBJ1-5; TRBD1 agrees at 11 bases. This CDR3 is 17 amino acids long. Unmatched junction bases numbered 8, after V lost 3 bases and J lost 4 bases. The germline V gene encodes CDR1 MGHRA and CDR2 YSYEKL. DNA of the CDR3: TGCGCCAGCAGCCACACCACGGACAGGGGGCCGAATCAGCCCCAGCATTTT. It codes for CASSHTTDRGPNQPQHF.

A single count supports this clone. J is TRBJ1-6 and V is TRBV6-1; D might be TRBD1 (6 bases). The germline CDR1 and CDR2 sequences are MNHNS and SASEGT. The germline V and J ends were trimmed by 2 bases and 7 bases, with 9 bases remaining between them. The CDR3 consists of 14 residues. CDR3 DNA: TGTGCCAGCAGTGAAAGGGGGTGGAATTCACCCCTCCACTTT. This codes for CASSERGWNSPLHF.

V is TRBV6-5 and J is TRBJ2-7, with 9 bases lining up with TRBD2. The germline V gene encodes CDR1 MNHEY and CDR2 SVGAGI. Germline trimming cut 6 bases from V and 3 bases from J; bases unmatched to any gene: 9. The CDR3 loop spans 15 amino acids. CDR3 protein: CASSPTGREGYEQYF. The CDR3 bases are TGTGCCAGCAGCCCAACCGGGCGGGAGGGCTACGAGCAGTACTTC.

The V call is TRBV7-9, the J call TRBJ1-1, with unresolved D. This CDR3 contains 13 residues. Between the trimmed V and J ends, which lost 6 bases and 0 bases, there was a span of 8 bases. Germline assignment: CDR1 SEHNR and CDR2 FQNEAQ (reference sequence). CDR3 bases: TGTGCCAGCAGTCCTATGATGAACACTGAAGCTTTCTTT. It yields the protein CASSPMMNTEAFF.

J is TRBJ2-3 and V is TRBV9, with D tentatively TRBD2 (6 bases). Germline loops: CDR1 SGDLS, CDR2 YYNGEE. V was shortened by 0 bases and J by 1 base, with 15 bases between the two germline ends. This CDR3 contains 17 residues. The CDR3 region is CASSVALGGSGTDTQYF. CDR3 bases: TGTGCCAGCAGCGTAGCCCTGGGGGGTTCCGGCACAGATACGCAGTATTTT.

This clone appeared once. The chain recombines TRBV11-2 with TRBJ2-3; D call uncertain. The CDR3 length is 15 residues. V was cut by 4 bases and J by 4 bases, with 15 bases left in between. Germline loops: CDR1 SGHAT, CDR2 FQNNGV. CDR3: CASSSQGSSADTQYF. The CDR3 region has the DNA TGTGCCAGCAGCTCCCAAGGGTCTAGTGCAGATACGCAGTATTTT.

V gene TRBV9 combines with J gene TRBJ1-1; 8 bases match TRBD1. This CDR3 is built from 15 residues. The J segment lost 4 bases and the V segment lost 1 base, leaving 6 bases of the junction unmatched. Germline V gene lookup returns CDR1 SGDLS and CDR2 YYNGEE. The CDR3 region is CASSVLTGVGTEAFF. CDR3 DNA sequence: TGTGCCAGCAGCGTACTGACAGGGGTCGGCACTGAAGCTTTCTTT.

The V gene is TRBV6-6, the J gene TRBJ2-1; TRBD2 agrees at 15 bases. V was clipped by 7 bases and J by 7 bases; unmatched bases: 8. The CDR3 spans 16 residues. Germline loops: CDR1 MNHNY, CDR2 SVGAGI (reference sequence). CDR3 coding DNA: TGTGCCAGCACCTCCTCCGGGACTAGCGGGGGGAATGAGCAGTTCTTC. Protein product: CASTSSGTSGGNEQFF.

J is TRBJ1-1 and V is TRBV27; D ambiguous. V gave up 2 bases and J gave up 4 bases, with 11 bases separating them. The CDR3 length is 14 residues. In germline, CDR1 is MNHEY, CDR2 SMNVEV (reference sequence). The CDR3 region is CASSLGLVGTEAFF. For the CDR3, the DNA is TGTGCCAGCAGTTTAGGGCTCGTCGGCACTGAAGCTTTCTTT.

Concerning this clone: A far larger clone is only one base removed, so a read error is likely. The CDR3 region is CASCLIEGNAEAFF. DNA of the CDR3: TGTGCCAGCTGCTTGATTGAAGGGAACGCTGAAGCTTTCTTT. The chain links TRBV5-5 to TRBJ1-1, with D unclear. This CDR3 has 14 amino acids. Germline V CDR1 and CDR2: SGHKS, YYEKEE (reference sequence).

Only a few counts were recorded for this clone. The chain combines TRBV18 with TRBJ1-2; TRBD1 agrees at 9 bases. This CDR3 comprises 13 residues. CDR1 is KGHSH and CDR2 is LQKENI in the germline V gene. Trimming cost V 7 bases and J 7 bases; bases outside gene matches: 7. The CDR3 nucleotides are TGTGCCAGCTTGTCAACAGGGGGCTTTGGCTACACCTTC. Translated: CASLSTGGFGYTF.

The J gene is TRBJ1-2, the V gene TRBV5-6, with D hard to call. The CDR3 loop spans 11 amino acids. Germline loops: CDR1 SGHDT, CDR2 YYEEEE. Trimming took off 0 bases at V and 8 bases at J, with 5 bases between the two ends. The CDR3 sequence is CASSLVEGYTF. CDR3 nucleotide sequence: TGTGCCAGCAGCTTGGTTGAAGGCTACACCTTC.

This clone has only one observation. V is TRBV19 and J is TRBJ2-5, with D possibly being TRBD1 (5 bases). This CDR3 spans 15 amino acids. The V and J ends lost 3 bases and 3 bases respectively, with 14 bases between them. The germline gives CDR1 LNHDA, CDR2 SQIVND (reference sequence). The DNA for the CDR3 is TGTGCCAGTAGTATCCAGGGTACCGGCAAAGAGACCCAGTACTTC. Protein sequence: CASSIQGTGKETQYF. Full variable domain (rest looked up from reference TRBV19 and TRBJ2-5): DGGITQSPKYLFRKEGQNVTLSCEQNLNHDAMYWYRQDPGQGLRLIYYSQIVNDFQKGDIAEGYSVSREKKESFPLTVTSAQKNPTAFYLCASSIQGTGKETQYFGPGTRLLVL.

The V call is TRBV5-1, the J call TRBJ2-3; D is unresolved. Trimming took off 1 base at V and 3 bases at J, with 0 bases between the two ends. The CDR3 has 11 amino acids. Germline assignment: CDR1 SGHRS and CDR2 YFSETQ. The DNA for the CDR3 is TGCGCCAGCAGCTTGACAGATACGCAGTATTTT. The encoded protein is CASSLTDTQYF.

The chain recombines TRBV28 with TRBJ1-5, with D perhaps TRBD1 (6 bases). V was clipped by 3 bases and J by 1 base, with 13 bases between them. The germline CDR1 and CDR2 sequences are MDHEN and SYDVKM. This CDR3 has 16 residues. The CDR3 is CASSFQGGTSNQPQHF. Here the CDR3 DNA reads TGTGCCAGCAGTTTCCAAGGAGGGACAAGCAATCAGCCCCAGCATTTT.

The chain employs TRBV5-1 and TRBJ2-3; TRBD1 is a possible D gene (5 bases). CDR3 length: 15 amino acids. Germline loops: CDR1 SGHRS, CDR2 YFSETQ. The V and J ends lost 0 bases and 4 bases respectively, with 12 bases between them. The CDR3 DNA sequence: TGCGCCAGCAGCTTGGCGCAGGGTTTCGCAGATACGCAGTATTTT. Protein: CASSLAQGFADTQYF.

V gene TRBV7-8 combines with J gene TRBJ2-7, with D perhaps TRBD2 (5 bases). Germline CDR1 SGHVS, CDR2 FQNEAQ. The CDR3 contains 11 residues. The V end lost 8 bases, the J end lost 6 bases, and 11 bases lay between the germline ends. The CDR3 DNA reads TGTGCCAGCTCAGGAGGAGGCGAGCAGTACTTC. Protein sequence: CASSGGGEQYF.

The chain joins TRBV4-2 to TRBJ2-7; D perhaps matches TRBD2 (9 bases). Deletions cut 4 bases from V and 6 bases from J, with 22 bases between. This CDR3 spans 16 amino acids. Germline CDR1 LGHNA, CDR2 YNFKEQ. CDR3 loop: CASSPSGGQGAGEQYF. The CDR3 DNA sequence: TGTGCCAGCAGCCCAAGCGGGGGGCAGGGGGCGGGCGAGCAGTACTTC.

This chain connects TRBV7-2 to TRBJ2-3, with D unresolved. CDR3 length: 15 amino acids. The V gene lost 2 bases and the J gene lost 0 bases, with 9 bases spanning the gap. The germline CDR1 and CDR2 sequences are SGHTA and FQGNSA. This CDR3 reads CASSLLGHSTDTQYF. Written as DNA, the CDR3 is TGTGCCAGCAGCTTATTGGGCCACAGCACAGATACGCAGTATTTT.

About this clone: Other DNA variants within this sample encode the same CDR3. The V and J genes are TRBV4-2 and TRBJ2-7, with D maybe TRBD2 (5 bases). Germline V gene sequence: CDR1 LGHNA, CDR2 YNFKEQ. Deletions cut 0 bases from V and 2 bases from J, with 17 bases between. The CDR3 spans 17 residues. CDR3 nucleotide sequence: TGTGCCAGCAGCCAAGAAGAGCCGAGCGGAGGCGCCTACGAGCAGTACTTC. It encodes CASSQEEPSGGAYEQYF.

This chain joins TRBV6-6 and TRBJ2-7, with D perhaps TRBD1 or TRBD2 (7 bases each). Trimming cost V 5 bases and J 4 bases, with 15 bases left between them. The germline V gene encodes CDR1 MNHNY and CDR2 SVGAGI (reference sequence). The CDR3 is 14 residues long. The CDR3 loop reads CASSDRQGGYEQYF. CDR3 coding DNA: TGTGCCAGCAGTGACAGACAGGGAGGGTACGAGCAGTACTTC.